Listed here are 32 T cell receptor beta chains from one sample, sequenced in a study of T cell changes during pregnancy in multiple sclerosis. Method: immunoSEQ multiplex PCR; TCRdb's copy keeps in-frame clones and lacks some. The sample holds more than 70,000 clones, 85% to 95% seen once. The starting material was peripheral blood, obtained before pregnancy. These receptors originate from a female donor with multiple sclerosis, enrolled in a pregnancy study.

This sequence joins TRBV7-2 and TRBJ2-1; 7 bases map to TRBD2. The J segment lost 6 bases and the V segment lost 1 base, leaving 6 bases of the junction unmatched. The germline CDR1 and CDR2 sequences are SGHTA and FQGNSA. CDR3 length: 15 amino acids. The CDR3 loop is CASSLGGGGINEQFF. The CDR3 coding sequence is TGTGCCAGCAGCTTAGGTGGGGGGGGAATCAATGAGCAGTTCTTC.

This rearrangement joins TRBV19 to TRBJ2-3, with unresolved D. This CDR3 contains 14 residues. In germline, CDR1 is LNHDA, CDR2 SQIVND (reference sequence). The V end lost 6 bases, the J end lost 2 bases, and 12 bases lay between the germline ends. CDR3 in DNA: TGTGCCAGTAGCGATGGAAGACTCACAGATACGCAGTATTTT. Translation gives CASSDGRLTDTQYF.

This clone was seen once. The rearrangement links TRBV5-6 to TRBJ2-7; 11 bases are shared with TRBD1. With V trimmed by 1 base and J by 5 bases, 8 bases remained unmatched. The germline V gene encodes CDR1 SGHDT and CDR2 YYEEEE. This CDR3 has 16 residues. CDR3 DNA: TGTGCCAGCAGCTTGCTAGCTGGGACAGGGGGACACGAGCAGTACTTC. This codes for CASSLLAGTGGHEQYF. Supplemented by reference TRBV5-6 and TRBJ2-7, the full variable domain reads DAGVTQSPTHLIKTRGQQVTLRCSPKSGHDTVSWYQQALGQGPQFIFQYYEEEERQRGNFPDRFSGHQFPNYSSELNVNALLLGDSALYLCASSLLAGTGGHEQYFGPGTRLTVT.

The rearrangement links TRBV14 to TRBJ2-5; 11 bases are a match to TRBD2. Germline V lookup: CDR1 SGHDN, CDR2 FVKESK. After removal of 4 bases from V and 1 base from J, the junction contained 8 bases not matched to a gene. There are 17 residues in the CDR3. DNA of the CDR3: TGTGCCAGCAGCCCGGAGATGGGACTAGCGGCCCAAGAGACCCAGTACTTC. Protein product: CASSPEMGLAAQETQYF. Combining the CDR3 with reference TRBV14 and TRBJ2-5 gives the whole variable domain EAGVTQFPSHSVIEKGQTVTLRCDPISGHDNLYWYRRVMGKEIKFLLHFVKESKQDESGMPNNRFLAERTGGTYSTLKVQPAELEDSGVYFCASSPEMGLAAQETQYFGPGTRLLVL.

The gene calls are TRBV4-3 and TRBJ1-1; D is unresolved. The CDR3 runs 17 residues. V shed 1 base and J shed 2 bases, with 17 bases lying between them. Germline V gene data show CDR1 as LGHNA and CDR2 as YSLEER. The CDR3 reads CASSQGRMLYTNTEAFF. The DNA of the CDR3 is TGCGCCAGCAGCCAAGGGAGAATGCTCTATACAAACACTGAAGCTTTCTTT.

The V call is TRBV9, the J call TRBJ2-2; perhaps TRBD2 as D (6 bases). The CDR3 length is 15 residues. The germline V and J ends were trimmed by 0 bases and 1 base, with 7 bases remaining between them. Germline lookup yields CDR1 SGDLS and CDR2 YYNGEE. The DNA of the CDR3 is TGTGCCAGCAGCGTAGGACTAGGGAACACCGGGGAGCTGTTTTTT. Protein sequence: CASSVGLGNTGELFF. The full variable domain, in which reference TRBV9 and TRBJ2-2 provide the parts outside the CDR3, is DSGVTQTPKHLITATGQRVTLRCSPRSGDLSVYWYQQSLDQGLQFLIQYYNGEERAKGNILERFSAQQFPDLHSELNLSSLELGDSALYFCASSVGLGNTGELFFGEGSRLTVL.

In this sample, this clone turned up a few times. The chain combines TRBV30 with TRBJ1-5; perhaps TRBD1 as D (5 bases). The ends were cut back, 2 bases at V and 3 bases at J, with 11 bases in the middle. Germline values: CDR1 GTSNPN, CDR2 SVGIG (reference sequence). This CDR3 spans 14 amino acids. CDR3 sequence reads: CAWSRRGINQPQHF. CDR3 DNA: TGTGCCTGGAGTCGAAGGGGTATCAATCAGCCCCAGCATTTT.

The V gene is TRBV27, the J gene TRBJ1-5; tentatively, D is TRBD1 (5 bases). CDR3 length equals 16 residues. The germline V and J ends were trimmed by 1 base and 2 bases, with 12 bases remaining between them. Germline loops: CDR1 MNHEY, CDR2 SMNVEV (reference sequence). The CDR3 DNA reads as TGTGCCAGCAGTTTATTCGGGGGGATAGGCAATCAGCCCCAGCATTTT. It codes for CASSLFGGIGNQPQHF.

The rearrangement uses TRBV27 and TRBJ2-7; tentative D call: TRBD1 (6 bases). V was shortened by 6 bases and J by 1 base, with 10 bases between the two germline ends. The CDR3 length is 13 residues. Germline CDR1 is MNHEY and CDR2 is SMNVEV (reference sequence). CDR3 in amino acids: CASSLTGSYEQYF. The CDR3 DNA reads TGTGCCAGCAGCCTGACAGGATCCTACGAGCAGTACTTC.

The chain links TRBV28 to TRBJ2-1; 7 bases are a match to TRBD2. CDR3 length: 15 residues. With 3 bases clipped from V and 0 bases from J, the junction kept 2 bases outside the gene matches. Germline V gives CDR1 MDHEN, CDR2 SYDVKM. The CDR3 reads CASSLGGVSYNEQFF. CDR3 sequence (DNA): TGTGCCAGCAGTTTGGGAGGGGTCTCCTACAATGAGCAGTTCTTC.

This clone was found once. This sequence joins TRBV11-2 and TRBJ2-7; 7 bases match TRBD2. V lost 1 base, J lost 6 bases, and 9 bases stayed unmatched. The CDR3 totals 15 residues. The germline V gene encodes CDR1 SGHAT and CDR2 FQNNGV. CDR3 amino acids: CASSLGTSRSLEQYF. CDR3 nucleotides: TGTGCCAGCAGCTTAGGGACTAGTCGTTCACTCGAGCAGTACTTC.

V gene TRBV4-3 combines with J gene TRBJ2-7; the D is unclear. Germline values: CDR1 LGHNA, CDR2 YSLEER. CDR3 length: 13 residues. The V gene lost 2 bases and the J gene lost 4 bases, with 9 bases spanning the gap. CDR3 nucleotide sequence: TGCGCCAGCAGCCAAAAATTAAATTACGAGCAGTACTTC. Translating it yields CASSQKLNYEQYF.

This chain connects TRBV9 to TRBJ1-6; 9 bases are a match to TRBD1. CDR3 size: 15 residues. Per germline, CDR1 SGDLS and CDR2 YYNGEE. The V and J ends lost 3 bases and 9 bases, in that order; junction bases with no gene match: 7. Here the CDR3 reads CASSGPGQGGSPLHF. CDR3 coding DNA: TGTGCCAGCAGCGGCCCGGGACAGGGAGGTTCACCCCTCCACTTT.

The chain combines TRBV5-1 with TRBJ1-2; D is unresolved. Germline lookup yields CDR1 SGHRS and CDR2 YFSETQ. The V end lost 0 bases, the J end lost 8 bases, and 11 bases lay between the germline ends. CDR3 size: 13 residues. In DNA form, the CDR3 reads TGCGCCAGCAGCTTGGAACCGCTAGCGGGCTACACCTTC. It is translated as CASSLEPLAGYTF.

The V gene is TRBV11-3, the J gene TRBJ2-2; 9 nucleotides match TRBD1. The CDR3 sequence is 14 residues long. Germline CDR1 and CDR2: SGHNT and YENEEA. Trimming took 6 bases from V and 4 from J; bases not matched to a gene: 3. The CDR3, as DNA: TGTGCCAGCAGGGGACAGGGCGGCACCGGGGAGCTGTTTTTT. Its protein product is CASRGQGGTGELFF.

This clone was counted a single time. The chain links TRBV27 to TRBJ2-7, with unresolved D. Germline assignment: CDR1 MNHEY and CDR2 SMNVEV (reference sequence). Trimming stripped 2 bases from V and 3 bases from J, with 8 bases between. This CDR3 has 13 residues. The CDR3 DNA reads as TGTGCCAGCAGTTTAACAGCCGTCTACGAGCAGTACTTC. This translates into CASSLTAVYEQYF.

This clone showed up just once. The chain employs TRBV15 and TRBJ2-3, with 9 bases fitting TRBD2. Germline V gene data show CDR1 as LNHNV and CDR2 as YYDKDF (reference sequence). Trimming removed 0 bases from V and 4 bases from J; junction bases left unmatched: 8. This CDR3 comprises 17 residues. DNA for the CDR3: TGTGCCACCAGCAGAGATCCAAGCGGGAGGATCCCAGATACGCAGTATTTT. This codes for CATSRDPSGRIPDTQYF.

The chain combines TRBV29-1 with TRBJ2-1, with a weak D call TRBD2 (6 bases). Germline-derived CDR1 and CDR2 are SQVTM and ANQGSEA. This CDR3 has 9 amino acids. With 4 bases removed from V and 15 bases from J, the gap between germline ends came to 10 bases. CDR3 DNA sequence: TGCAGCGTTGGGCGGGGTGGGTTCTTC. Translated, it gives CSVGRGGFF.

The chain has TRBV5-1 and TRBJ2-7; tentative D call: TRBD1 (8 bases). V dropped 7 bases and J dropped 6 bases, with 14 bases sitting between them. The CDR3 has 12 residues. The germline V gene encodes CDR1 SGHRS and CDR2 YFSETQ. The CDR3 here is CASGGGTGEQYF. CDR3 DNA: TGCGCCAGCGGGGGAGGGACAGGCGAGCAGTACTTC.

The rearrangement uses TRBV5-6 and TRBJ2-1, with a weak D call TRBD1 (5 bases). Germline V gene data show CDR1 as SGHDT and CDR2 as YYEEEE. The CDR3 loop spans 11 amino acids. Trimming cost V 8 bases and J 4 bases, with 7 bases left between them. CDR3: CASHRYNEQFF. CDR3 bases: TGTGCCAGTCACAGGTACAATGAGCAGTTCTTC.

V gene TRBV15 combines with J gene TRBJ1-1, with 7 bases identical to TRBD1. The CDR3 spans 16 residues. Germline lookup yields CDR1 LNHNV and CDR2 YYDKDF (reference sequence). Unmatched junction bases numbered 6, after V lost 2 bases and J lost 0 bases. The CDR3 nucleotides read TGTGCCACCAGCAGATACCCGGGACAGTTGAACACTGAAGCTTTCTTT. This translates into CATSRYPGQLNTEAFF.

This chain links TRBV7-9 with TRBJ2-7; tentative D call: TRBD1 (6 bases). Germline assignment: CDR1 SEHNR and CDR2 FQNEAQ (reference sequence). This CDR3 is built from 15 residues. Trimming shortened V by 5 bases and J by 8 bases, and 22 bases separated the two germline ends. For the CDR3, the DNA is TGTGCCAGCAGCCGAAAGGTACAGTCAGGGGAGAAGCAGTACTTC. Residues: CASSRKVQSGEKQYF.

The chain employs TRBV9 and TRBJ2-3, with D uncertain. V was cut by 0 bases and J by 11 bases, with 7 bases left in between. The CDR3 is 11 residues long. Germline V lookup: CDR1 SGDLS, CDR2 YYNGEE. The CDR3 DNA reads as TGTGCCAGCAGCGTAGATGGGCAGCAGTATTTT. This codes for CASSVDGQQYF.

This clone was seen a handful of times. The chain combines TRBV7-9 with TRBJ2-2; a weak D match, TRBD1 (6 bases). Germline values: CDR1 SEHNR, CDR2 FQNEAQ (reference sequence). The CDR3 runs to 14 residues. Trimming cost V 8 bases and J 3 bases, with 13 bases left between them. CDR3: CASDSGEYTGELFF. The CDR3 coding sequence is TGTGCCAGCGATTCAGGGGAATACACCGGGGAGCTGTTTTTT.

The chain couples TRBV7-8 to TRBJ2-7, with a weak D call TRBD2 (5 bases). Germline loops: CDR1 SGHVS, CDR2 FQNEAQ. The CDR3 length is 15 residues. Trimming took 2 bases from V and 2 from J, leaving 13 bases between them. The CDR3 sequence: CASSLPSRAAYEQYF. The CDR3 nucleotides are TGTGCCAGCAGCTTACCTAGCCGGGCCGCCTACGAGCAGTACTTC.

The chain is built from TRBV19 and TRBJ1-2; D is possibly TRBD1 (6 bases). The germline V and J ends were trimmed by 3 bases and 4 bases, with 12 bases remaining between them. Per the germline V gene, CDR1 is LNHDA and CDR2 is SQIVND (reference sequence). The CDR3 totals 14 residues. CDR3 coding DNA: TGTGCCAGTAGTATGGGGGCAGGAGCCTATGGCTACACCTTC. Its protein is CASSMGAGAYGYTF. Supplemented by reference TRBV19 and TRBJ1-2, the full variable domain reads DGGITQSPKYLFRKEGQNVTLSCEQNLNHDAMYWYRQDPGQGLRLIYYSQIVNDFQKGDIAEGYSVSREKKESFPLTVTSAQKNPTAFYLCASSMGAGAYGYTFGSGTRLTVV.

The CDR3 coding sequence is TGTGCCAGCAGCCTCCGGGAGGCAGGCACCGGGGAGCTGTTTTTT. Its protein is CASSLREAGTGELFF. The gene calls are TRBV6-5 and TRBJ2-2; 7 positions agree with TRBD2. V lost 6 bases and J lost 4; bases outside the gene matches: 8. The germline CDR1 and CDR2 sequences are MNHEY and SVGAGI. CDR3 length: 15 residues.

V is TRBV11-2 and J is TRBJ2-5, with 12 bases aligning to TRBD2. V shed 0 bases and J 9 bases; nucleotides not matched to a gene: 17. Germline V gene sequence: CDR1 SGHAT, CDR2 FQNNGV. The CDR3 covers 19 residues. DNA of the CDR3: TGTGCCAGCAGCTTAGATAGCCTAGCGGGAGGGCCTAGGGAGAGACCCCAGTACTTC. It encodes CASSLDSLAGGPRERPQYF.

In DNA form, the CDR3 reads TGTGCCAGTGCTAAGCTAGCCGACATCTACAATGAGCAGTTCTTC. Translated: CASAKLADIYNEQFF. The chain has TRBV25-1 and TRBJ2-1; D may be TRBD2 (5 bases). The germline V gene has CDR1 MGHDK and CDR2 SYGVNS. This CDR3 spans 15 amino acids. Trimming took off 9 bases at V and 3 bases at J, with 18 bases between the two ends.

This clone was recorded only once. The chain uses TRBV28 and TRBJ2-3; TRBD2 is a possible D gene (5 bases). Trimming removed 5 bases at V and 0 bases at J, with 12 bases between. The CDR3 is 15 residues long. Germline CDR1 MDHEN, CDR2 SYDVKM. CDR3 region: CASSRGLGSTDTQYF. CDR3 coding DNA: TGTGCCAGCAGTCGCGGACTGGGGAGCACAGATACGCAGTATTTT.

CDR3 nucleotide sequence: TGTGCCAGCAGTGGGTGGGTTAGCGTGTTTGAGCAGTTCTTC. This gives the protein CASSGWVSVFEQFF. This chain uses TRBV2 with TRBJ2-1; D is perhaps TRBD2 (5 bases). The ends were cut back, 4 bases at V and 9 bases at J, with 16 bases in the middle. The CDR3 consists of 14 residues. Per the germline V gene, CDR1 is SNHLY and CDR2 is FYNNEI.

The chain is built from TRBV27 and TRBJ1-1; a possible D gene is TRBD1 (6 bases). Trimming took off 5 bases at V and 3 bases at J, with 10 bases between the two ends. Looked up from germline, CDR1 is MNHEY and CDR2 is SMNVEV (reference sequence). This CDR3 has 13 residues. The CDR3 DNA sequence: TGTGCCAGCAGTGCCAGGGGCGACACTGAAGCTTTCTTT. It yields the protein CASSARGDTEAFF.